These 21 T cell receptor beta chains share one sample of origin, sequenced in a study of monozygotic twins with inflammatory bowel disease. TCRdb reprocessed the 5' RACE reads and stores each CDR3 protein as one record, lacking DNA. The table lists 150,000 to 200,000 distinct CDR3 sequences. Sequencing was done on a sample of blood. Receptors originate from a human donor with ulcerative colitis or Crohn's disease, or a healthy co-twin of an affected twin (not recorded which).

This chain joins TRBV5-1 and TRBJ1-1; TCRdb returns TRBD1, unconfirmable since there is no DNA. Germline V CDR1 and CDR2: SGHRS, YFSETQ. The CDR3 contains 15 residues. The CDR3 sequence is CASSSHRDRATEAFF.

This chain connects TRBV7-2 to TRBJ2-3. The CDR3 loop spans 11 amino acids. Germline V CDR1 and CDR2: SGHTA, FQGNSA. CDR3 loop: CASSSADTQYF.

V is TRBV30 and J is TRBJ1-1. This CDR3 has 13 residues. Germline CDR1 is GTSNPN and CDR2 is SVGIG (reference sequence). The CDR3 loop is CAWSVDRNTEAFF. Supplemented by reference TRBV30 and TRBJ1-1, the full variable domain reads SQTIHQWPATLVQPVGSPLSLECTVEGTSNPNLYWYRQAAGRGLQLLFYSVGIGQISSEVPQNLSASRPQDRQFILSSKKLLLSDSGFYLCAWSVDRNTEAFFGQGTRLTVV.

The J gene is TRBJ2-1, the V gene TRBV29-1; the TRBD1 assignment by TCRdb is unverifiable without DNA. Germline CDR1 SQVTM, CDR2 ANQGSEA. This CDR3 region has 14 residues. The CDR3 sequence: CSVEYWTDYNEQFF.

The chain is built from TRBV19 and TRBJ2-7; TCRdb's D gene call, TRBD2, goes unchecked for lack of DNA. Germline V lookup: CDR1 LNHDA, CDR2 SQIVND (reference sequence). This CDR3 has 13 amino acids. The CDR3 region is CASSSSEGYEQYF.

The V call is TRBV6-1, the J call TRBJ1-5; TCRdb's D call of TRBD1 is untestable without DNA. Germline values: CDR1 MNHNS, CDR2 SASEGT. This CDR3 spans 14 amino acids. The CDR3 here is CASSPGWVGQPQHF.

The chain is built from TRBV12-3 or TRBV12-4 and TRBJ2-2. The CDR3 has 13 residues. The CDR3 reads CASSLGSFGELFF.

V gene TRBV20-1 combines with J gene TRBJ2-2; TCRdb's D call, TRBD1, is unchecked because there is no DNA. The CDR3 is 13 residues long. Germline CDR1 DFQATT, CDR2 SNEGSKA (reference sequence). CDR3 sequence: CSAPRQGHGELFF.

The chain has TRBV12-3 or TRBV12-4 and TRBJ1-5. The CDR3 extends over 11 amino acids. The CDR3 region is CASSFRGPQHF.

This chain links TRBV25-1 with TRBJ1-2; as DNA is missing, the TRBD1 call by TCRdb cannot be tested. The CDR3 consists of 14 residues. The germline CDR1 and CDR2 sequences are MGHDK and SYGVNS. The CDR3 sequence is CASRAGQGSYGYTF.

The genes are TRBV6-5 and TRBJ1-1; TCRdb lists TRBD1, though no DNA is available to test this call. Germline V gives CDR1 MNHEY, CDR2 SVGAGI. This CDR3 is 18 amino acids long. The CDR3 region is CASSYRTGDVYRNTEAFF.

The chain links TRBV9 to TRBJ2-5; the TCRdb call, TRBD2, lacks DNA for checking. There are 16 residues in the CDR3. From germline, CDR1 is SGDLS and CDR2 YYNGEE. CDR3 residues: CASSVTGLTGLETQYF.

The J gene is TRBJ2-6, the V gene TRBV20-1; TCRdb returns TRBD1, unconfirmable since there is no DNA. The germline V gene has CDR1 DFQATT and CDR2 SNEGSKA (reference sequence). This CDR3 has 17 amino acids. The CDR3 sequence is CSARAFQGASGANVLTF.

The rearrangement links TRBV20-1 to TRBJ1-4; the TCRdb call, TRBD1, lacks DNA for checking. CDR1 and CDR2 from the germline V gene are DFQATT and SNEGSKA (reference sequence). The CDR3 totals 14 residues. The CDR3 is CSAMYRGGFEKLFF.

J is TRBJ1-2 and V is TRBV10-3. CDR3 length: 12 amino acids. CDR1 ENHRY and CDR2 SYGVKD come from the germline V gene. The CDR3 spells CAISDKTYGYTF.

The chain combines TRBV20-1 with TRBJ1-1; the D call from TCRdb, TRBD1, cannot be confirmed without DNA. Germline values: CDR1 DFQATT, CDR2 SNEGSKA (reference sequence). There are 15 residues in the CDR3. This CDR3 is CSARDFGRGNTEAFF.

The chain is built from TRBV7-6 and TRBJ2-3; TCRdb selects TRBD1, and the lack of DNA leaves this call unchecked. CDR3 size: 15 residues. The germline V gene encodes CDR1 SGHVS and CDR2 FNYEAQ. The chain's CDR3 is CASSQRGVSTDTQYF. Full variable domain (rest looked up from reference TRBV7-6 and TRBJ2-3): GAGVSQSPRYKVTKRGQDVALRCDPISGHVSLYWYRQALGQGPEFLTYFNYEAQQDKSGLPNDRFSAERPEGSISTLTIQRTEQRDSAMYRCASSQRGVSTDTQYFGPGTRLTVL.

The chain couples TRBV20-1 to TRBJ1-2; TCRdb's assignment of TRBD1 cannot be checked, as there is no DNA. In germline, CDR1 is DFQATT, CDR2 SNEGSKA (reference sequence). CDR3 size: 13 residues. Here the CDR3 reads CSAQQGANYGYTF.

The chain couples TRBV6-2 or TRBV6-3 to TRBJ1-2. Germline assignment: CDR1 MNHEY and CDR2 SVGEGT. The CDR3 loop spans 13 amino acids. The CDR3 here is CASSSRRNYGYTF.

The J gene is TRBJ1-5, the V gene TRBV30; TCRdb's assignment of TRBD1 cannot be checked, as there is no DNA. This CDR3 comprises 14 residues. CDR1 GTSNPN and CDR2 SVGIG come from the germline V gene (reference sequence). The CDR3 protein is CAWKTGNSNQPQHF.

This chain connects TRBV4-3 to TRBJ2-2; as DNA is missing, the TRBD1 call by TCRdb cannot be tested. The CDR3 contains 16 residues. From germline, CDR1 is LGHNA and CDR2 YSLEER. The CDR3 here is CASSQVGTHLAGELFF.